This T cell receptor beta chain was captured in a study of T cell repertoires in cytomegalovirus infection. In the study overall: Public TCR beta signatures marked donors with CMV infection and the matching HLA.

Via MiXCR, TCRdb re-called the reads, giving one row per CDR3 protein. The sample has around 200,000 distinct CDR3 sequences, 30% to 45% seen once. This clonotype has just a few counts. Its antigen is currently unknown. Material: CD8+ T cells from cultured PBMCs, obtained from culture after CMV antigen stimulation. This clonotype was obtained from a human donor in good health (CMV status not recorded). Some clones in this sample may be carry-over from other donors' samples.

This CDR3 reads CASSLDEETQYF. The CDR3 DNA follows: TGTGCCAGCAGCTTAGATGAGGAGACCCAGTACTTC. The chain joins TRBV11-2 to TRBJ2-5; unclear D gene. CDR1 and CDR2 (germline): SGHAT, FQNNGV. The CDR3 contains 12 residues. Trimming left V 0 bases short and J 5 bases short, with 4 bases between. The full variable domain, with the rest looked up from reference TRBV11-2 and TRBJ2-5, is EAGVAQSPRYKIIEKRQSVAFWCNPISGHATLYWYQQILGQGPKLLIQFQNNGVVDDSQLPKDRFSAERLKGVDSTLKIQPAKLEDSAVYLCASSLDEETQYFGPGTRLLVL.